This T cell receptor beta chain was found in a study of blood T cell repertoires in COVID-19. Per the authors' pipeline: Using reference gene primer amplification, nucleated cell counts were estimated. Method: immunoSEQ multiplex PCR; TCRdb's copy keeps in-frame clones and lacks some. That table furnishes V, J and clone size, whereas the DNA furnished D and trimming. Altogether 400,000 or so clones are present, roughly 86% being singletons, with the ten largest covering about 2.1%. Living in about two dozen US areas, the participants were between 18 and 89 years of age. The study assigned cohorts using participant-reported clinical history. V lost 3 bases to trimming and J lost 0 bases, with 9 bases between them. CDR1 and CDR2 from the germline V gene are LNHDA and SQIVND (reference sequence). The CDR3 has 15 amino acids.

V usage is TRBV19 and J usage is TRBJ1-5; D remains unclear. The material sequenced was PBMCs or T cells enriched from blood (not recorded which). The TCR originated in a woman in her 40s with acute COVID-19. The CDR3 bases are TGTGCCAGTAGTATGCGTCCTAATAGCAATCAGCCCCAGCATTTT. It codes for CASSMRPNSNQPQHF. The entire variable domain, with the rest obtained from reference TRBV19 and TRBJ1-5, is as follows: DGGITQSPKYLFRKEGQNVTLSCEQNLNHDAMYWYRQDPGQGLRLIYYSQIVNDFQKGDIAEGYSVSREKKESFPLTVTSAQKNPTAFYLCASSMRPNSNQPQHFGDGTRLSIL.